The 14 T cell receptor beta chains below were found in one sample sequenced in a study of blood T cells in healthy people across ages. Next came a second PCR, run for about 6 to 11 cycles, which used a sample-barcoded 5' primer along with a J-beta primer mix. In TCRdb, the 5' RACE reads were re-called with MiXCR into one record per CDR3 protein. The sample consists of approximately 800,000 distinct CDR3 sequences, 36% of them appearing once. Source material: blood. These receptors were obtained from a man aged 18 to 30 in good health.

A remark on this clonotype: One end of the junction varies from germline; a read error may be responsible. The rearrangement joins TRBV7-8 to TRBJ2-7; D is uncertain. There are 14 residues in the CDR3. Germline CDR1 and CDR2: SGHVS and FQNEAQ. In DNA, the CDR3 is TGTGTCAGCAGCGCCGCCGGAACCTACGGGCAGCAGTACTTC. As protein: CVSSAAGTYGQQYF.

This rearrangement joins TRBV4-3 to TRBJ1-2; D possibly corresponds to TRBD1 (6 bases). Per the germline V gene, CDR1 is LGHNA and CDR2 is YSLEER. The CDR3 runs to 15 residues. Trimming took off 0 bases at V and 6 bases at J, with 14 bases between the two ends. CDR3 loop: CASSQDPGGTDGYTF. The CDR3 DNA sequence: TGCGCCAGCAGCCAAGATCCGGGGGGCACGGATGGCTACACCTTC.

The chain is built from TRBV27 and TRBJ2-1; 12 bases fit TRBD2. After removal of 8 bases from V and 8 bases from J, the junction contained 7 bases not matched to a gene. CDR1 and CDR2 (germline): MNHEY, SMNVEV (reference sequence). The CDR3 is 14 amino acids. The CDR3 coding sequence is TGTGCCAGCGGATCTAGCGGGGGGGCGGATGAGCAGTTCTTC. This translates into CASGSSGGADEQFF.

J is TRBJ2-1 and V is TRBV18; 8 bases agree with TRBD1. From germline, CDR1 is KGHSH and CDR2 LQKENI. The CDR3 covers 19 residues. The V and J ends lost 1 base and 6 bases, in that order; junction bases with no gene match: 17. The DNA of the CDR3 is TGTGCCAGCTCACCACGGGAGTTGAGGCCCGGGACAGGATCCAATGAGCAGTTCTTC. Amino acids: CASSPRELRPGTGSNEQFF. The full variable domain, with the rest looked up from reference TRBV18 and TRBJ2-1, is NAGVMQNPRHLVRRRGQEARLRCSPMKGHSHVYWYRQLPEEGLKFMVYLQKENIIDESGMPKERFSAEFPKEGPSILRIQQVVRGDSAAYFCASSPRELRPGTGSNEQFFGPGTRLTVL.

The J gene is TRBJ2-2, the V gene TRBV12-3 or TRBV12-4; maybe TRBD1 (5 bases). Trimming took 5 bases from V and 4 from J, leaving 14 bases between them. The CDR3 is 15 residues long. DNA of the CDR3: TGTGCCAGCAGTGCTGCTAGGGGTGGCACCGGGGAGCTGTTTTTT. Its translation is CASSAARGGTGELFF.

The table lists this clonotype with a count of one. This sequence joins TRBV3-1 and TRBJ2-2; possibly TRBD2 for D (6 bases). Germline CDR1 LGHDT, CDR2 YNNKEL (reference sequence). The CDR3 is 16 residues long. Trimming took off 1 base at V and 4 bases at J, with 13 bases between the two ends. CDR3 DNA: TGTGCCAGCAGCCAAGTTGGCGGGGCCGGCACCGGGGAGCTGTTTTTT. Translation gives CASSQVGGAGTGELFF. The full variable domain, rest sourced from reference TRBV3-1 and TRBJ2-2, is DTAVSQTPKYLVTQMGNDKSIKCEQNLGHDTMYWYKQDSKKFLKIMFSYNNKELIINETVPNRFSPKSPDKAHLNLHINSLELGDSAVYFCASSQVGGAGTGELFFGEGSRLTVL.

The CDR3 is CASRRTSGSYNEQFF. DNA for the CDR3: TGTGCCAGCAGACGTACTAGCGGGTCCTACAATGAGCAGTTCTTC. The V gene is TRBV27, the J gene TRBJ2-1, with 9 bases matching TRBD2. CDR1 MNHEY and CDR2 SMNVEV come from the germline V gene (reference sequence). The J segment lost 1 base and the V segment lost 6 bases, leaving 4 bases of the junction unmatched. CDR3 length: 15 amino acids.

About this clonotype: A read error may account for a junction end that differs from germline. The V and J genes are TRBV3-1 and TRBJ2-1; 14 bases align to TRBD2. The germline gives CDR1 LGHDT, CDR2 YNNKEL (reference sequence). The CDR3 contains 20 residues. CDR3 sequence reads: CASSRGLAGGLSPGVDERFF. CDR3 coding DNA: TGTGCCAGCAGCCGAGGACTAGCGGGGGGCCTCAGTCCGGGTGTTGATGAGCGGTTCTTC.

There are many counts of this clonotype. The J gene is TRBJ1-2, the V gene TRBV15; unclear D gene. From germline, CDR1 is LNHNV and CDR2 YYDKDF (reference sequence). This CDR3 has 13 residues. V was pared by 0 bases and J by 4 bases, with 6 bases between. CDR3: CATSRDRLYGYTF. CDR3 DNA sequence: TGTGCCACCAGCAGAGACAGGCTCTATGGCTACACCTTC.

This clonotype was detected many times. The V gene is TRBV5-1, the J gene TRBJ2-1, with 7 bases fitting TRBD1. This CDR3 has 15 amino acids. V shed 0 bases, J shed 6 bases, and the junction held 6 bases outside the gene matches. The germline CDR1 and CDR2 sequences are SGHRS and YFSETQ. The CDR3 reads CASSLVTGAVNEQFF. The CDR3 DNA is TGCGCCAGCAGCTTGGTAACAGGGGCGGTCAATGAGCAGTTCTTC.

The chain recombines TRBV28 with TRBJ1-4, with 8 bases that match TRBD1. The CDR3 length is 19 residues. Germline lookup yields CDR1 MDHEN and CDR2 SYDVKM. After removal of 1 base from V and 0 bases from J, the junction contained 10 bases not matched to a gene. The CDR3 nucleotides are TGTGCCAGCAGTTTATTTTGGGGACAGGTCAGCTCAACTAATGAAAAACTGTTTTTT. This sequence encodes CASSLFWGQVSSTNEKLFF.

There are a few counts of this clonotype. The CDR3 DNA reads TGCGCCAGCAGCCAAACACCCTTCGAGACCCAGTACTTC. Its protein product is CASSQTPFETQYF. V is TRBV4-3 and J is TRBJ2-5; D is undetermined. Per germline, CDR1 LGHNA and CDR2 YSLEER. V lost 2 bases, J lost 5 bases, and 9 bases lay in between. The CDR3 consists of 13 residues.

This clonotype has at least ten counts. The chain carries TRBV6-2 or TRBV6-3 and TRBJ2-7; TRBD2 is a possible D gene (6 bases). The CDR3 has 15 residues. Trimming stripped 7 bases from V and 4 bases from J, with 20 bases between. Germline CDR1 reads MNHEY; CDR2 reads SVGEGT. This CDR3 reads CASTTPGVLFYEQYF. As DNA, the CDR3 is TGTGCCAGCACTACTCCGGGAGTTCTATTTTACGAGCAGTACTTC.

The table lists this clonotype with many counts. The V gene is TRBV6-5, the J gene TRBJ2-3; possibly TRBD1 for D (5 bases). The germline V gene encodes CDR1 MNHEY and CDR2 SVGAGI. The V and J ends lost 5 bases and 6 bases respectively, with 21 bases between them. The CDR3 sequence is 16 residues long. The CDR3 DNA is TGTGCCAGCAGTCCAGGGCGACCTACCCTCGGGGATACGCAGTATTTT. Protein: CASSPGRPTLGDTQYF.